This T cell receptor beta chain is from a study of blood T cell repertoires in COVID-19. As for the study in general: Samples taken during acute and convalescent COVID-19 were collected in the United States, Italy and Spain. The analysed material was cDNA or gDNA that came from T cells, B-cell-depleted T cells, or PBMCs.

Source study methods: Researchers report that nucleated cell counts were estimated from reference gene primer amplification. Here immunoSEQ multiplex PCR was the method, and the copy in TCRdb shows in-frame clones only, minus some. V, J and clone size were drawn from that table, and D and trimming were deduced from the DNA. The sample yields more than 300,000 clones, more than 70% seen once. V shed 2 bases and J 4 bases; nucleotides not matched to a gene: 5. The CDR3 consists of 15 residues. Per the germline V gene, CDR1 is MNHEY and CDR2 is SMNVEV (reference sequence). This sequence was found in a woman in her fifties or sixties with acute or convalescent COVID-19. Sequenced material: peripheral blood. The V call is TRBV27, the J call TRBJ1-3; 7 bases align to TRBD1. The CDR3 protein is CASSLARGWGNTIYF. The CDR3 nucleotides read TGTGCCAGCAGTTTAGCCAGGGGGTGGGGAAACACCATATATTTT.